Sequencing of this TCR beta chain was carried out in a study of T cells in Graves' hyperthyroidism and ophthalmopathy. The sample holds many counts of this clonotype. Trimming took 2 bases from V and 6 from J, leaving 13 bases between them. The CDR3 loop spans 14 amino acids. CDR1 is SGHDN, CDR2 FVKESK, per germline. Researchers amplified the TCR beta CDR3 regions from RNA transcripts. HTBI primers drove first-round RT-PCR of the TCR CDR3. Using its own MiXCR run on the multiplex PCR reads, TCRdb lists one record per CDR3 protein. Found here are over 500,000 distinct CDR3 sequences, approximately 49% of them singletons; the top ten hold about 40%.

The sample was peripheral blood or thyroid tissue (not recorded which). This rearrangement joins TRBV14 to TRBJ2-5; D gene uncertain. This TCR derives from an adult woman with Graves' disease, either hyperthyroidism or ophthalmopathy (not recorded which). The CDR3 DNA is TGTGCCAGCAGCCAACCTGGGGTTTATCAGACCCAGTACTTC. Translated: CASSQPGVYQTQYF.